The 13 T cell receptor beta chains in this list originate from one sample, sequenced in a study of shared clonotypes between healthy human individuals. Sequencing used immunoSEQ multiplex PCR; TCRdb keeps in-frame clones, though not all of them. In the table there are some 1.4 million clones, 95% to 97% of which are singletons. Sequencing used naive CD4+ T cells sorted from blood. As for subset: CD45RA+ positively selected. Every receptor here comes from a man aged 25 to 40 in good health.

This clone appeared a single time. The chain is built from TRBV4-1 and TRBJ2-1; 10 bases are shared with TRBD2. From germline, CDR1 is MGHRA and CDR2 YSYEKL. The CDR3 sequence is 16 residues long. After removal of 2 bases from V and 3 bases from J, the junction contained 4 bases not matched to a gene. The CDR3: CASSQPGTSVYNEQFF. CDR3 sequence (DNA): TGCGCCAGCAGCCAACCCGGGACTAGCGTCTACAATGAGCAGTTCTTC.

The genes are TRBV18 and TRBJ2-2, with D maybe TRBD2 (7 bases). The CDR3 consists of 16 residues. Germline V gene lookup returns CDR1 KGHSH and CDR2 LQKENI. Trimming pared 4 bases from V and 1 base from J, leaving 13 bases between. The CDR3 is CASSRGGQRNTGELFF. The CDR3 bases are TGTGCCAGCTCACGGGGGGGGCAGCGGAACACCGGGGAGCTGTTTTTT.

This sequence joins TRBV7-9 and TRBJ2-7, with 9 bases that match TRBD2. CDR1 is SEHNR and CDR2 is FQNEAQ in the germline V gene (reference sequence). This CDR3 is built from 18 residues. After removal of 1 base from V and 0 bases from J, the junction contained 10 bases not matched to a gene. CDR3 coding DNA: TGTGCCAGCAGCTTAGTGGCGGGAGGGGGGCGATACTCCTACGAGCAGTACTTC. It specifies CASSLVAGGGRYSYEQYF.

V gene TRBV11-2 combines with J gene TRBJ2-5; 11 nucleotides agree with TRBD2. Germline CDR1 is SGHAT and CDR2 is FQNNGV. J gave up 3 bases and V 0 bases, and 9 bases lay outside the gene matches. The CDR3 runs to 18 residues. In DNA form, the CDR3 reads TGTGCCAGCAGCTTAGATCTAATAGCGGGAGGGTCTAAAGAGACCCAGTACTTC. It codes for CASSLDLIAGGSKETQYF.

The CDR3 DNA reads TGTGCCAGCAGCTTGGGTGGGACTCCCTACGAGCAGTACTTC. Protein sequence: CASSLGGTPYEQYF. The chain employs TRBV5-4 and TRBJ2-7, with D possibly matching TRBD2 (6 bases). This CDR3 is 14 amino acids long. Trimming removed 0 bases at V and 2 bases at J, with 9 bases between. CDR1 and CDR2 from the germline V gene are SGHNT and YYREEE (reference sequence).

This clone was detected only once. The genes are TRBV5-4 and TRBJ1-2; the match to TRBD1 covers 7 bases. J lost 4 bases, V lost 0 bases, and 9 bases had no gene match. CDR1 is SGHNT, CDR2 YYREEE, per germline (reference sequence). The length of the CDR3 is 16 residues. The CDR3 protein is CASSLATGVEGYGYTF. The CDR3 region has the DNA TGTGCCAGCAGCTTGGCAACAGGGGTGGAGGGCTATGGCTACACCTTC. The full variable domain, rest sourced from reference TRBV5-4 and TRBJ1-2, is ETGVTQSPTHLIKTRGQQVTLRCSSQSGHNTVSWYQQALGQGPQFIFQYYREEENGRGNFPPRFSGLQFPNYSSELNVNALELDDSALYLCASSLATGVEGYGYTFGSGTRLTVV.

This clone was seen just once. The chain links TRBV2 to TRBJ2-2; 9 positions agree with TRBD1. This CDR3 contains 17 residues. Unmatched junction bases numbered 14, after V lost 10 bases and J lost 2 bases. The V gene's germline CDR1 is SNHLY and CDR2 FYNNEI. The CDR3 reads CATSQLGTGTNTGELFF. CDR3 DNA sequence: TGTGCCACCAGCCAACTCGGGACAGGGACTAACACCGGGGAGCTGTTTTTT.

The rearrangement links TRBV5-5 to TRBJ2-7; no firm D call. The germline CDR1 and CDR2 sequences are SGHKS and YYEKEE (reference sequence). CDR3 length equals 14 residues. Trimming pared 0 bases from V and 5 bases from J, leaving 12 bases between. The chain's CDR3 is CASSLGQLLNEQYF. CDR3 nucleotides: TGTGCCAGCAGCTTGGGTCAGCTCCTTAACGAGCAGTACTTC.

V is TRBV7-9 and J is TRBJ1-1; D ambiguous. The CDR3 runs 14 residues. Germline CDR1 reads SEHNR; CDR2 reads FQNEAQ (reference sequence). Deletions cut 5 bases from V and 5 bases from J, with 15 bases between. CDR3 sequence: CASSRRGELTEAFF. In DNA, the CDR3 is TGTGCCAGCAGCCGGCGCGGGGAGCTGACTGAAGCTTTCTTT. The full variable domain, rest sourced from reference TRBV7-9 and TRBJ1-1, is DTGVSQNPRHKITKRGQNVTFRCDPISEHNRLYWYRQTLGQGPEFLTYFQNEAQLEKSRLLSDRFSAERPKGSFSTLEIQRTEQGDSAMYLCASSRRGELTEAFFGQGTRLTVV.

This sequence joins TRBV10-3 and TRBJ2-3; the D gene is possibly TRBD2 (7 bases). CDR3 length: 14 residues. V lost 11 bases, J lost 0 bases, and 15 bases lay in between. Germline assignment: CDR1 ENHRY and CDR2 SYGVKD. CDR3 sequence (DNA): TGTGCCCGGGGGGCAGGATCTAGCACAGATACGCAGTATTTT. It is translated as CARGAGSSTDTQYF.

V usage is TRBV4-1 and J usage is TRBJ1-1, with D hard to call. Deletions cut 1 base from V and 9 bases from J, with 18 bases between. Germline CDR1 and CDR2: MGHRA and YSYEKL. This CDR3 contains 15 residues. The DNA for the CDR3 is TGCGCCAGCAGCCAAGGCCGAGGAGGCACCCAACAAGCTTTCTTT. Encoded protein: CASSQGRGGTQQAFF.

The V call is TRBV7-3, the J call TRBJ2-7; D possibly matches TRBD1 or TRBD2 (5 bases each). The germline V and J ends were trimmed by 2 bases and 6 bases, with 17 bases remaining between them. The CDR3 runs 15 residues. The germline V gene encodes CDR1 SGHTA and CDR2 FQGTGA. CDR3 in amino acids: CASSLAPNGAGEQYF. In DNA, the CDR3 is TGTGCCAGCAGCTTAGCCCCGAACGGGGCCGGCGAGCAGTACTTC.

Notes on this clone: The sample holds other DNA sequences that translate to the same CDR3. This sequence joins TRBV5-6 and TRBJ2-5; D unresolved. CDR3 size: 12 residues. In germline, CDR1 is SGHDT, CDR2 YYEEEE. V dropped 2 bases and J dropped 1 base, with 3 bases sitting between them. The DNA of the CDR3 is TGTGCCAGCAGCTTAAGCCAAGAGACCCAGTACTTC. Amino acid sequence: CASSLSQETQYF. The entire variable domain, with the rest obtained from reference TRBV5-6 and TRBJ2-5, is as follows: DAGVTQSPTHLIKTRGQQVTLRCSPKSGHDTVSWYQQALGQGPQFIFQYYEEEERQRGNFPDRFSGHQFPNYSSELNVNALLLGDSALYLCASSLSQETQYFGPGTRLLVL.